The rows below give T cell receptor beta chains drawn from one sample of a study of T cell responses to AZD1222 COVID-19 vaccine. Measured with immunoSEQ multiplex PCR; TCRdb has only the in-frame clones, and not every one. The table includes around 99,000 clones, around 90% detected once. Specimen: peripheral blood, collected on day 0 of AZD1222 vaccination. The receptor set was obtained from an adult in good health. CDR3s include the opening cysteine and the closing phenylalanine or tryptophan. The D gene is left open where the match is weak. Only part of the rows carry a size: once, few, many, or a class if the clone is expanded.

CDR3 DNA | CDR3 protein | D gene | J gene | V gene | clone size
TGTGCCAGCAGCTTAATCCAGGGCCCTACCTACGAGCAGTACTTC | CASSLIQGPTYEQYF | NA | TRBJ2-7 | TRBV11-2 | NA
TGTGCCAGCAGCTCTTCCAGAACTAGCGGAACACAAGAGACCCAGTACTTC | CASSSSRTSGTQETQYF | TRBD2 | TRBJ2-5 | TRBV7-9 | NA
TGTGCCAGCTCACCAGTGACGGTGGCTTCGAGGGCTGAAGCTTTCTTT | CASSPVTVASRAEAFF | NA | TRBJ1-1 | TRBV18 | NA
TGTGCCATCGCTGGCGGGAGCTGGGGCACCGGGGAGCTGTTTTTT | CAIAGGSWGTGELFF | TRBD2 | TRBJ2-2 | TRBV10-3 | NA
TGTGCCAGCAGTATCGGGACGTTTTATCAGCCCCAGCATTTT | CASSIGTFYQPQHF | NA | TRBJ1-5 | TRBV6-2/TRBV6-3 | NA
TGTGTCAGAAGCTCGACAGGGGGCCAGACTAACTATGGCTACACCTTC | CVRSSTGGQTNYGYTF | NA | TRBJ1-2 | TRBV7-5 | NA
TGTGCCAGCAGCCTGACTAGCGGGAGTAGGCCCTACGAGCAGTACTTC | CASSLTSGSRPYEQYF | TRBD2 | TRBJ2-7 | TRBV7-2 | once
TGTGCCAGCAGCCGCCCGGGACAGGGTGAGACCCAGTACTTC | CASSRPGQGETQYF | TRBD1 | TRBJ2-5 | TRBV7-2 | NA
TGTGCCAGCAGTTACTCGACAGGGCTCTCTGGAAACACCATATATTTT | CASSYSTGLSGNTIYF | TRBD1 | TRBJ1-3 | TRBV6-5 | NA
TGTGCCAGCAGCTTGCAGGAATCCTCTGGAAACACCATATATTTT | CASSLQESSGNTIYF | NA | TRBJ1-3 | TRBV7-9 | NA
TGTGCCAGCAGCCCCGGGGAGGGAAGTATCTATGGCTACACCTTC | CASSPGEGSIYGYTF | NA | TRBJ1-2 | TRBV7-8 | NA
TGTGCCAGTAGTCACGCGGGCCTTACCAAAAACATTCAGTACTTC | CASSHAGLTKNIQYF | NA | TRBJ2-4 | TRBV19 | NA
TGTGCCAGCAGCGTAGCAGTCGGGCTAGCGGGACAATACGAGCAGTACTTC | CASSVAVGLAGQYEQYF | TRBD2 | TRBJ2-7 | TRBV9 | once
TGTGCCAGCAGCTTAGCGGTACAGGGCCAGCGTTACGGGGAGACCCAGTACTTC | CASSLAVQGQRYGETQYF | NA | TRBJ2-5 | TRBV7-6 | NA
TGCGCCAGCAGCTTGGGGGATACTCCTTACGAGCAGTACTTC | CASSLGDTPYEQYF | NA | TRBJ2-7 | TRBV5-1 | NA
TGTGCCAGCAGACCCGGGGCGGGGATGGGAGAAAAACTGTTTTTT | CASRPGAGMGEKLFF | NA | TRBJ1-4 | TRBV7-8 | NA
TGTGCCAGCAGCTTACAGAACACTGAAGCTTTCTTT | CASSLQNTEAFF | NA | TRBJ1-1 | TRBV11-3 | NA
TGTGCCAGCAGTTTAGGGACAGGGGCCCGGGGTACGCAGTATTTT | CASSLGTGARGTQYF | TRBD1 | TRBJ2-3 | TRBV27 | NA
TGCGCCAGCAGCGCCTCACCAGGCTCTGGGGCCAACGTCCTGACTTTC | CASSASPGSGANVLTF | NA | TRBJ2-6 | TRBV5-1 | NA
TGTGCCAGTAGCAGGCTGACAGGACTTAATTCACCCCTCCACTTT | CASSRLTGLNSPLHF | NA | TRBJ1-6 | TRBV19 | NA
TGTGCCAGCAGCTTCGGGACTAGCGGGAATGAGCAGTTCTTC | CASSFGTSGNEQFF | TRBD2 | TRBJ2-1 | TRBV7-2 | NA
TGCAGCGCTTCACAGGGAACAACTGGAAACACCATATATTTT | CSASQGTTGNTIYF | NA | TRBJ1-3 | TRBV29-1 | NA
TGTGCCAGCAGCTTAGACCAGGGGGCAAGCGTCAGTGGCTACACCTTC | CASSLDQGASVSGYTF | TRBD1 | TRBJ1-2 | TRBV7-6 | NA
TGTGCCAGTTTTGGACAGGGGGGAGCTAGCAATCAGCCCCAGCATTTT | CASFGQGGASNQPQHF | TRBD1 | TRBJ1-5 | TRBV19 | NA
TGCGCCAGCAGCTTGGACGGGCGGTATGAAGCTTTCTTT | CASSLDGRYEAFF | NA | TRBJ1-1 | TRBV5-1 | NA
TGTGCCACCAGTTGGCCAGGCGCAAGCAATCAGCCCCAGCATTTT | CATSWPGASNQPQHF | NA | TRBJ1-5 | TRBV24-1 | NA
TGCAGCGCTCTCGAGGGACAAGAGACCCAGTACTTC | CSALEGQETQYF | NA | TRBJ2-5 | TRBV29-1 | NA
TGTGCCAGCAGCTTAACCGGGACAGGGGCCGAGCAGTACTTC | CASSLTGTGAEQYF | TRBD1 | TRBJ2-7 | TRBV7-9 | NA
TGTGCCAGCAGTTTAACCGGAGGACCCAGCACAGATACGCAGTATTTT | CASSLTGGPSTDTQYF | NA | TRBJ2-3 | TRBV28 | NA
TGCGCCAGCAGCCAAAAACCGGGACTCAATCAGCCCCAGCATTTT | CASSQKPGLNQPQHF | NA | TRBJ1-5 | TRBV4-1 | NA
TGTGCCAGCTCACCACGGGCAGATCAGCCCCAGCATTTT | CASSPRADQPQHF | NA | TRBJ1-5 | TRBV18 | NA
TGCGCCAGCAGCCTTGACAACCCCTACGAGCAGTACTTC | CASSLDNPYEQYF | NA | TRBJ2-7 | TRBV5-1 | few
TGTGCCAGCAGCGGGGGAGATACGCAGTATTTT | CASSGGDTQYF | NA | TRBJ2-3 | TRBV11-3 | NA
TGTGCCTGGAGTGTGGGTGGAGGCACTGAAGCTTTCTTT | CAWSVGGGTEAFF | NA | TRBJ1-1 | TRBV30 | NA
TGTGCCAGCAGATTAGGAGGGGTTCAAGAGACCCAGTACTTC | CASRLGGVQETQYF | NA | TRBJ2-5 | TRBV6-5 | NA
TGTGCCAGCAGTTTAAAACAGACACATGAAAAACTGTTTTTT | CASSLKQTHEKLFF | NA | TRBJ1-4 | TRBV28 | NA
TGTGCCATCAGTGAGACAGGGGTCTCCTACGAGCAGTACTTC | CAISETGVSYEQYF | TRBD1 | TRBJ2-7 | TRBV10-3 | NA
TGTGCCAGCAGCTTAGGGGGTATAAGCAATCAGCCCCAGCATTTT | CASSLGGISNQPQHF | NA | TRBJ1-5 | TRBV7-2 | NA
TGTGCCAGCAGTTACTCGCCAGGGAGTCAGCCCCAGCATTTT | CASSYSPGSQPQHF | NA | TRBJ1-5 | TRBV6-6 | NA
TGTGCCAGCAGCCGTATGGGGAATCAATACAATGAGCAGTTCTTC | CASSRMGNQYNEQFF | NA | TRBJ2-1 | TRBV3-1/TRBV3-2 | NA
TGTGCCACCCTAAAGAGGGGAGTTACCTACGAGCAGTACTTC | CATLKRGVTYEQYF | NA | TRBJ2-7 | TRBV6-5 | NA
TGTGCCAGCAGCCAAGGAACCAGGGTGAAGGCCCAGTACTTC | CASSQGTRVKAQYF | NA | TRBJ2-5 | TRBV3-1/TRBV3-2 | NA
TGTGCCAGCAGTCCCGAGCGGACAGAGCCTATTCAGTACTTC | CASSPERTEPIQYF | NA | TRBJ2-4 | TRBV27 | NA
TGTGCCAGCAGCCGGAGACAGACGGCATATTCACCCCTCCACTTT | CASSRRQTAYSPLHF | NA | TRBJ1-6 | TRBV28 | NA
TGTGCCGTAGGGACGAGGAATGAGCAGTTCTTC | CAVGTRNEQFF | NA | TRBJ2-1 | TRBV11-2 | NA
TGTGCCACGATGGGTGGGAGACTTGGGGACAATGAGCAGTTCTTC | CATMGGRLGDNEQFF | NA | TRBJ2-1 | TRBV24-1 | NA
TGTGCCAGCAGACCCGGACAGCCTAATGAAAAACTGTTTTTT | CASRPGQPNEKLFF | NA | TRBJ1-4 | TRBV2 | once
TGTGCCAGCTCACCTTACAGGGGCAGCCAGGAGACCCAGTACTTC | CASSPYRGSQETQYF | TRBD1 | TRBJ2-5 | TRBV18 | NA